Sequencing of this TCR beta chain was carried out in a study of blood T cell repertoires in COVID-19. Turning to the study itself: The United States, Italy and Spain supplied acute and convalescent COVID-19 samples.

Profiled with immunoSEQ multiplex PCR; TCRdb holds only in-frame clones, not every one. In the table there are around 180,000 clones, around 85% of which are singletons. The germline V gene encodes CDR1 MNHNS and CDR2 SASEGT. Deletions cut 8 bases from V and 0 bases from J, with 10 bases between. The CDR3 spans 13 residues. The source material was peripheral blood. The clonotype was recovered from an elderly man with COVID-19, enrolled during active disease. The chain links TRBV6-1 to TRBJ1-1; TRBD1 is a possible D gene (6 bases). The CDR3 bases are TGTGCCAGCGACAGGACCATGAACACTGAAGCTTTCTTT. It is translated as CASDRTMNTEAFF.